These 25 T cell receptor beta chains came from one sample sequenced in a study of vaccination and CD4 T cells after COVID-19. No antigen has been assigned to these receptors. Regarding treatment: roughly 11-day PBMC culture with coronavirus spike peptide pools or control peptides (ViraFEST assay). Sequence data for DNA of cultured CD4+ T cells were generated by the Oncomine TCR Beta short-read assay. A single record per CDR3 protein comes from TCRdb applying MiXCR to the PCR reads. The sample contains roughly 3,100 distinct CDR3 sequences, approximately 24% of which appear only once. The sequencing used CD4+ T cells from blood, cultured in vitro, collected after SARS-CoV-2 vaccination. These receptors were obtained from a human donor who had recovered from COVID-19.

The V call is TRBV19, the J call TRBJ1-2; D is unresolved. The CDR3 spans 14 residues. Trimming stripped 3 bases from V and 1 base from J, with 9 bases between. Germline V lookup: CDR1 LNHDA, CDR2 SQIVND (reference sequence). CDR3 region: CASSMSPHNYGYTF. In DNA form, the CDR3 reads TGTGCCAGTAGTATGTCACCCCATAACTATGGCTACACCTTC.

The V and J genes are TRBV19 and TRBJ1-1; possibly TRBD1 for D (6 bases). This CDR3 region has 13 residues. The germline V gene encodes CDR1 LNHDA and CDR2 SQIVND (reference sequence). Deletions cut 5 bases from V and 7 bases from J, with 14 bases between. As DNA, the CDR3 is TGTGCCAGTAGTCTCAGGGGATACGGTGAAGCTTTCTTT. Protein sequence: CASSLRGYGEAFF.

CDR3 region: CASRSRALFNTEAFF. Written as DNA, the CDR3 is TGTGCCAGCAGGTCCAGGGCCCTTTTTAACACTGAAGCTTTCTTT. The chain employs TRBV7-2 and TRBJ1-1; weak D call: TRBD1 (5 bases). The length of the CDR3 is 15 residues. V was clipped by 6 bases and J by 2 bases, with 16 bases between them. CDR1 is SGHTA and CDR2 is FQGNSA in the germline V gene. The entire variable domain, with the rest obtained from reference TRBV7-2 and TRBJ1-1, is as follows: GAGVSQSPSNKVTEKGKDVELRCDPISGHTALYWYRQSLGQGLEFLIYFQGNSAPDKSGLPSDRFSAERTGGSVSTLTIQRTQQEDSAVYLCASRSRALFNTEAFFGQGTRLTVV.

This clonotype is classed as medium-sized (0.01 to 0.1%). This chain links TRBV15 with TRBJ1-6; D not certain. V shed 0 bases and J shed 9 bases, with 9 bases lying between them. Germline V gene data show CDR1 as LNHNV and CDR2 as YYDKDF (reference sequence). This CDR3 region has 14 residues. The CDR3, as DNA: TGTGCCACCAGCAGAGACCCTAAGGGTTCACCCCTCCACTTT. It codes for CATSRDPKGSPLHF.

This clonotype was found a few times. The chain links TRBV7-2 to TRBJ2-3; D unresolved. V gave up 2 bases and J gave up 5 bases, with 2 bases separating them. In germline, CDR1 is SGHTA, CDR2 FQGNSA. This CDR3 is built from 11 residues. CDR3 bases: TGTGCCAGCAGCTTAAAAGATACGCAGTATTTT. Residues: CASSLKDTQYF.

This clonotype is termed medium-sized (0.01 to 0.1%). In DNA form, the CDR3 reads TGCAGTGCAGAGGGGATTGCCGATGAGCAGTTCTTC. This codes for CSAEGIADEQFF. V and J are TRBV20-1 and TRBJ2-1; D possibly uses TRBD1 or TRBD2 (5 bases each). The germline CDR1 and CDR2 sequences are DFQATT and SNEGSKA (reference sequence). Trimming removed 6 bases at V and 8 bases at J, with 14 bases between. The CDR3 is 12 amino acids.

This clonotype was observed a handful of times. The genes are TRBV10-1 and TRBJ1-2; D call uncertain. Germline loops: CDR1 WNHNN, CDR2 SYGVQD (reference sequence). Trimming stripped 0 bases from V and 7 bases from J, with 9 bases between. The CDR3 runs to 13 residues. The CDR3 is CASSESMGIGYTF. The CDR3 DNA reads as TGCGCCAGCAGTGAGTCGATGGGCATTGGCTACACCTTC.

This sequence joins TRBV6-1 and TRBJ2-2; D might be TRBD1 (7 bases). The CDR3 is made up of 18 amino acids. Looked up from germline, CDR1 is MNHNS and CDR2 is SASEGT. Trimming pared 5 bases from V and 2 bases from J, leaving 21 bases between. The CDR3 here is CASSRGDSPIINTGELFF. The CDR3 bases are TGTGCCAGCAGTAGGGGGGACAGTCCGATCATCAACACCGGGGAGCTGTTTTTT.

A remark on this clonotype: A much larger clone differs by one base, so this may be a read error. The chain links TRBV20-1 to TRBJ2-3; 8 bases are a match to TRBD2. Germline assignment: CDR1 DFQATT and CDR2 SNEGSKA (reference sequence). This CDR3 region has 14 residues. The CDR3 here is CSANPGGLEVTKYF. CDR3 DNA: TGCAGTGCCAACCCGGGGGGACTAGAGGTTACGAAGTATTTT.

The chain employs TRBV12-3 or TRBV12-4 and TRBJ2-7; D not certain. Trimming pared 5 bases from V and 3 bases from J, leaving 20 bases between. The CDR3 is 16 amino acids. The CDR3 loop is CASSPPRAEPLYEQYF. The DNA for the CDR3 is TGTGCCAGCAGTCCACCAAGGGCAGAACCACTCTACGAGCAGTACTTC.

The rearrangement links TRBV6-1 to TRBJ1-5; D uncertain. This CDR3 spans 18 amino acids. The V gene lost 5 bases and the J gene lost 0 bases, with 20 bases spanning the gap. Germline V lookup: CDR1 MNHNS, CDR2 SASEGT. Here the CDR3 DNA reads TGTGCCAGCAGTCCCCATCCAGGCTGGGATTATAGCAATCAGCCCCAGCATTTT. It is translated as CASSPHPGWDYSNQPQHF.

This clonotype was detected many times. The chain links TRBV7-9 to TRBJ1-2, with D possibly being TRBD1 (6 bases). The V end was cut by 4 bases, the J end by 4 bases, with 13 bases between. This CDR3 has 14 residues. Germline-derived CDR1 and CDR2 are SEHNR and FQNEAQ (reference sequence). The CDR3 region has the DNA TGTGCCAGCAGCTCCGGACAGCGTGGCTATGGCTACACCTTC. This gives the protein CASSSGQRGYGYTF.

The chain has TRBV19 and TRBJ1-2, with 9 bases fitting TRBD1. Trimming cost V 8 bases and J 2 bases; bases outside gene matches: 3. CDR3 length: 13 amino acids. Per germline, CDR1 LNHDA and CDR2 SQIVND (reference sequence). As DNA, the CDR3 is TGTGCCAGTGGGACAGGGACCAACTATGGCTACACCTTC. Protein sequence: CASGTGTNYGYTF.

Judged by abundance, this clonotype is medium-sized. The genes are TRBV7-8 and TRBJ2-7, with D possibly matching TRBD1 (8 bases). The length of the CDR3 is 16 residues. Germline V gene sequence: CDR1 SGHVS, CDR2 FQNEAQ. Trimming cost V 5 bases and J 1 base, with 18 bases left between them. The CDR3 here is CASSPGGQGDSYEQYF. CDR3 in DNA: TGTGCCAGCAGCCCGGGAGGACAGGGAGATTCCTACGAGCAGTACTTC.

V is TRBV11-1 and J is TRBJ1-1, with unresolved D. The CDR3 has 13 residues. V was trimmed by 4 bases and J by 1 base, leaving 7 bases between them. In germline, CDR1 is SGHAT, CDR2 FQDESV (reference sequence). As DNA, the CDR3 is TGTGCCAGCAGCTATTACAGGAACACTGAAGCTTTCTTT. Protein sequence: CASSYYRNTEAFF.

The chain uses TRBV6-2 or TRBV6-3 and TRBJ2-3; possibly TRBD1 or TRBD2 for D (5 bases each). This CDR3 contains 13 residues. V gave up 8 bases and J gave up 3 bases, with 12 bases separating them. Germline CDR1 is MNHEY and CDR2 is SVGEGT. CDR3 sequence (DNA): TGTGCCAGCCGGCCCGAGGGGACAGATACGCAGTATTTT. Residues: CASRPEGTDTQYF.

The chain employs TRBV4-2 and TRBJ1-2; weak D call: TRBD1 (5 bases). This CDR3 contains 14 residues. V was shortened by 2 bases and J by 7 bases, with 14 bases between the two germline ends. Germline lookup yields CDR1 LGHNA and CDR2 YNFKEQ. The CDR3: CASSQSSGYGGYTF. The CDR3 DNA follows: TGTGCCAGCAGCCAATCTTCAGGGTACGGTGGCTACACCTTC.

The sample holds a few counts of this clonotype. This rearrangement joins TRBV4-2 to TRBJ2-7; D perhaps matches TRBD2 (6 bases). In germline, CDR1 is LGHNA, CDR2 YNFKEQ. Trimming left V 4 bases short and J 4 bases short, with 11 bases between. This CDR3 spans 13 amino acids. The CDR3 region is CASSRELAYEQYF. The CDR3 DNA reads as TGTGCCAGCAGCCGAGAACTAGCATACGAGCAGTACTTC.

V usage is TRBV20-1 and J usage is TRBJ2-3, with TRBD2 matching over 7 bases. Looked up from germline, CDR1 is DFQATT and CDR2 is SNEGSKA (reference sequence). The CDR3 contains 16 residues. The trim removed 4 bases at V and 9 bases at J, leaving 19 bases unmatched. The CDR3 DNA reads as TGCAGTGCTAAGGGGCTAGGACTAGAATGGAGATTGACGCAGTATTTT. It codes for CSAKGLGLEWRLTQYF.

The chain combines TRBV7-2 with TRBJ2-1; no clear D. Trimming removed 2 bases at V and 8 bases at J, with 13 bases between. This CDR3 has 14 residues. Germline-derived CDR1 and CDR2 are SGHTA and FQGNSA. The CDR3 loop is CASSLTSFRHEQFF. Written as DNA, the CDR3 is TGTGCCAGCAGCTTAACGAGTTTCCGGCATGAGCAGTTCTTC.

By share, this clonotype counts as medium-sized. The V and J genes are TRBV7-2 and TRBJ2-7; 14 bases agree with TRBD2. Germline assignment: CDR1 SGHTA and CDR2 FQGNSA. This CDR3 spans 16 amino acids. V lost 5 bases, J lost 4 bases, and 7 bases stayed unmatched. For the CDR3, the DNA is TGTGCCAGCAGCCCCGCCGGGACTAGCGGGGGATACGAGCAGTACTTC. Protein: CASSPAGTSGGYEQYF. Filled out from reference TRBV7-2 and TRBJ2-7, the complete variable domain reads GAGVSQSPSNKVTEKGKDVELRCDPISGHTALYWYRQSLGQGLEFLIYFQGNSAPDKSGLPSDRFSAERTGGSVSTLTIQRTQQEDSAVYLCASSPAGTSGGYEQYFGPGTRLTVT.

The genes are TRBV5-4 and TRBJ1-2, with TRBD1 matching over 10 bases. The CDR3 contains 13 residues. Germline V gene data show CDR1 as SGHNT and CDR2 as YYREEE (reference sequence). V lost 4 bases, J lost 3 bases, and 0 bases stayed unmatched. CDR3 DNA: TGTGCCAGCAGCGGGACAGGGGACTATGGCTACACCTTC. Its translation is CASSGTGDYGYTF.

This clonotype was seen only a few times. The gene calls are TRBV5-4 and TRBJ2-7, with D perhaps matching TRBD1 (6 bases). This CDR3 is built from 13 residues. Trimming took off 3 bases at V and 3 bases at J, with 10 bases between the two ends. Looked up from germline, CDR1 is SGHNT and CDR2 is YYREEE (reference sequence). CDR3: CASSYGQSYEQYF. Written as DNA, the CDR3 is TGTGCCAGCAGCTACGGACAGAGCTACGAGCAGTACTTC.

V gene TRBV6-5 combines with J gene TRBJ1-1; perhaps TRBD1 as D (5 bases). The CDR3 is made up of 11 amino acids. V was shortened by 3 bases and J by 7 bases, with 6 bases between the two germline ends. The germline CDR1 and CDR2 sequences are MNHEY and SVGAGI. The CDR3: CASSYGGEAFF. The DNA of the CDR3 is TGTGCCAGCAGTTATGGGGGTGAAGCTTTCTTT.

The rearrangement links TRBV27 to TRBJ1-1, with D unclear. The CDR3 runs 14 residues. Germline V CDR1 and CDR2: MNHEY, SMNVEV (reference sequence). Trimming removed 2 bases from V and 3 bases from J, with 10 bases in between. CDR3 residues: CASSLEPDYTEAFF. DNA of the CDR3: TGTGCCAGCAGTTTAGAGCCGGATTACACTGAAGCTTTCTTT.